This is a list of T cell receptor beta chains from one sample in a study of regulatory T cells in long-lasting Graves disease. TCRdb independently ran MiXCR on the multiplex PCR reads; one entry per CDR3 protein. There are a few hundred thousand distinct CDR3 sequences in the sample; roughly 12% occur only once, and about 9.1% lies in the top ten. Separately, the same data were catalogued under a study of T cells in Graves' hyperthyroidism and ophthalmopathy.

Source: peripheral blood mononuclear cells (PBMCs), taken at new diagnosis, from a patient treated with antithyroid drugs. The receptors were sampled from a man aged 25-45 years with Graves disease. Each CDR3 is given with its conserved first and last residue. The D gene is left open where the match is weak.

D | J | V | CDR3
. | TRBJ1-1 | TRBV30 | CAWREAGNTEAFF
TRBD2 | TRBJ2-7 | TRBV10-3 | CAISDPGLASYEQYF
TRBD2 | TRBJ2-1 | TRBV6-1 | CASTGVGIGTSGKEQFF
. | TRBJ2-7 | TRBV20-1 | CSARPWSRATDEQYF
TRBD2 | TRBJ2-5 | TRBV20-1 | CEGLAGSQETQYF
TRBD2 | TRBJ2-7 | TRBV28 | CASRKGGPFSGRSYEQYF
TRBD1 | TRBJ1-4 | TRBV29-1 | CSVRWDRGDEKLFF
TRBD1 | TRBJ2-5 | TRBV20-1 | CSANRGQGFQETQYF
. | TRBJ2-7 | TRBV5-1 | CASSTTGNEQYF
. | TRBJ2-7 | TRBV27 | CASSLKFWENYEQYF
. | TRBJ2-7 | TRBV24-1 | CATSAQGYEQYF
TRBD2 | TRBJ2-1 | TRBV2 | CASRTGLAGGAAEQFF
. | TRBJ2-3 | TRBV2 | CASSKGSTSTDTQYF
TRBD1 | TRBJ2-4 | TRBV12-3/TRBV12-4 | CASSFPRQGAKNIQYF
. | TRBJ2-1 | TRBV20-1 | CSAPRATYGEQFF
. | TRBJ2-5 | TRBV13 | CASSLRGLARETQYF
. | TRBJ2-1 | TRBV4-1 | CASSRYPFNEQFF
TRBD1 | TRBJ2-2 | TRBV20-1 | CSATGTGTVGELLF
. | TRBJ2-5 | TRBV12-3/TRBV12-4 | CASSPGRRETQYF
. | TRBJ2-1 | TRBV3-1 | CASSQGTHYNEQFF
TRBD2 | TRBJ2-7 | TRBV20-1 | CSARGPGGGYEQYF
TRBD1 | TRBJ2-1 | TRBV28 | CASSTPTGGAYNEQFF
. | TRBJ2-3 | TRBV2 | CASSEGAGVTQYF
. | TRBJ2-5 | TRBV30 | CAWSGRQGRGQETQYF
TRBD1 | TRBJ1-5 | TRBV20-1 | CSASLDRGPQHF
. | TRBJ1-1 | TRBV5-1 | CASSFPVHGAMNTEAFF
. | TRBJ1-6 | TRBV10-3 | CAIGRTQGENSPLHF
TRBD1 | TRBJ2-3 | TRBV6-4 | CASREGQGADTQYF
. | TRBJ1-1 | TRBV30 | CAWSVSMPNTEAFF
. | TRBJ1-2 | TRBV19 | CATRRRGQDNYGYTF
. | TRBJ1-2 | TRBV12-3/TRBV12-4 | CASSFRTSGYTF
. | TRBJ2-3 | TRBV27 | CASSLGPPGYLGDTQYF
. | TRBJ1-4 | TRBV7-9 | CASSAGDYNEKLFF
TRBD1 | TRBJ2-7 | TRBV5-1 | CASSFWTGQGYEQYF
TRBD2 | TRBJ2-2 | TRBV9 | CASSFSASSGRTNTGELFF
TRBD1 | TRBJ2-2 | TRBV30 | CAWYRDRNTGELFF